Listed below are T cell receptor beta chains from one sample, sequenced in a study of identical twins. TCRdb called the 5' RACE reads again in MiXCR, with one record for every CDR3 protein. The repertoire holds 210,000 or so distinct CDR3 sequences, approximately 15% seen once, with 40% to 45% in the top ten. A further study also used this sample, focusing on T cells expressing NK-cell markers.

Sequencing was performed on CD8+ T cells sorted from blood. Source of these receptors: a woman aged 18-29 years in good health. The CDR3 runs from the conserved cysteine through the conserved F or W. The D gene is left open where the match is weak. Clone size is given for some rows only: seen once, a few or many times, or a class if the clone is expanded.

V	D	size	J	DNA	CDR3
TRBV21-1	-	few	TRBJ2-7	TGTGCCAGCAGCAAAGCGCCTAACGGGGATTGGGGCTACGAGCAGTACTTC	CASSKAPNGDWGYEQYF
TRBV2	-	-	TRBJ2-1	TGTGCCAGCTGGAGTGGGGGCCACAATGAGCAGTTCTTC	CASWSGGHNEQFF
TRBV19	TRBD2	few	TRBJ2-3	TGTGCCAGTAGTCTCCTACTAGCGACAGATACGCAGTATTTT	CASSLLLATDTQYF
TRBV20-1	TRBD2	few	TRBJ2-7	TGCAGTGCACCAGCCGTGAGCGGGAGATTAGGGTACGAGCAGTACTTC	CSAPAVSGRLGYEQYF
TRBV10-3	TRBD1	-	TRBJ1-2	TGTGCCATCAGAGATACCGGGACAGGGCACGGCTACACCTTC	CAIRDTGTGHGYTF
TRBV12-3/TRBV12-4	TRBD1	-	TRBJ2-6	TGTGCCAGTAACATTAAACAGGGGCCCGGGGCCAACGTCCTGACTTTC	CASNIKQGPGANVLTF
TRBV7-3	-	few	TRBJ2-3	TGTGCCAGCAGCTTTTCAGGGGCCACCACAGATACGCAGTATTTT	CASSFSGATTDTQYF
TRBV12-3/TRBV12-4	-	many	TRBJ2-3	TGTGCCAGCTGGGTTAACAACAAGGGCACAGATACGCAGTATTTT	CASWVNNKGTDTQYF
TRBV20-1	-	many	TRBJ2-1	TGCAGTTCGGGGGAGACTCCTACAAATGAGCAGTTCTTC	CSSGETPTNEQFF
TRBV7-3	-	few	TRBJ1-1	TGTGCCAGCAGCTTAACGCCCGGGTGGGACACTGAAGCTTTCTTT	CASSLTPGWDTEAFF
TRBV6-5	-	-	TRBJ2-3	TGTGCCAGCAGTTACTCGAAGGGGCTGGATACGCAGTATTTT	CASSYSKGLDTQYF
TRBV6-2/TRBV6-3	TRBD2	-	TRBJ2-2	TGTGCCAGCAGTCCTTACCCCGGGACTAGCGGGAGGGCCAGTTTCGCCGGGGAGCTGTTTTTT	CASSPYPGTSGRASFAGELFF
TRBV6-5	-	-	TRBJ1-5	TGTGCCAGCAGTTTCCCCTATGACACAGTCAATCAGCCCCAGCATTTT	CASSFPYDTVNQPQHF
TRBV6-5	-	once	TRBJ1-2	TGTGCCAGCAGTTACGGGGGGGGGTTTGGCTACACCTTC	CASSYGGGFGYTF
TRBV9	TRBD2	-	TRBJ2-1	TGTGCCAGCAGCGTAGCTCGGTCCGGGAGGTCCTACAATGAGCAGTTCTTC	CASSVARSGRSYNEQFF
TRBV12-3/TRBV12-4	-	many	TRBJ1-5	TGTGCCAGCAGTTTAGGGGGTAGCAATCAGCCCCAGCATTTT	CASSLGGSNQPQHF
TRBV12-3/TRBV12-4	TRBD1	many	TRBJ2-4	TGTGCCAGCAGTCCCGGGACAGGGGACATTCAGTACTTC	CASSPGTGDIQYF
TRBV5-5	-	few	TRBJ2-1	TGTGCCAGCAGCTTGAACTGGGCTCGGGGGAGCTCCTACAATGAGCAGTTCTTC	CASSLNWARGSSYNEQFF
TRBV10-2	-	few	TRBJ1-3	TGCGCCAGCAGTGACGGTGCTGGAAACACCATATATTTT	CASSDGAGNTIYF
TRBV29-1	-	few	TRBJ1-1	TGCAGCGTTGAAGTCGTGGCCAGGGGATCCACTGAAGCTTTCTTT	CSVEVVARGSTEAFF
TRBV12-3/TRBV12-4	-	few	TRBJ2-1	TGTGCCAGCAGTTTATACGGGGGTCCCTACAATGAGCAGTTCTTC	CASSLYGGPYNEQFF
TRBV27	TRBD2	-	TRBJ2-3	TGTGCCAGCAGTGTGACTAGCGGGTTTTCAGATACGCAGTATTTT	CASSVTSGFSDTQYF
TRBV11-2	-	-	TRBJ2-7	TGTGCCAGCAGCTTAAGGCTGCAAACGGACTACGAGCAGTACTTC	CASSLRLQTDYEQYF
TRBV2	TRBD2	few	TRBJ2-2	TGTGCCAGCAGTCTGACTAGCGGGGTGCACACCGGGGAGCTGTTTTTT	CASSLTSGVHTGELFF
TRBV6-2/TRBV6-3	TRBD1	few	TRBJ2-7	TGTGCCAGCATCCTTCTTAAAGGGTCCGACAGGGGCCTTTACGAGCAGTACTTC	CASILLKGSDRGLYEQYF